The 3 T cell receptor beta chains below come from one sample, sequenced in a study of blood T cell repertoires in COVID-19. Only in-frame clones appear in the TCRdb table, and some are missing; sequencing was by immunoSEQ multiplex PCR. The data show some 180,000 clones, 88% seen once. Sequencing input: peripheral blood. All receptors derive from a man aged 50-60 years with COVID-19, enrolled during active disease.

The V gene is TRBV28, the J gene TRBJ2-2, with D perhaps TRBD1 (5 bases). V was cut by 8 bases and J by 1 base, with 8 bases left in between. This CDR3 is built from 13 residues. Looked up from germline, CDR1 is MDHEN and CDR2 is SYDVKM. CDR3: CASGAMNTGELFF. DNA of the CDR3: TGTGCCAGCGGGGCCATGAACACCGGGGAGCTGTTTTTT.

The genes are TRBV5-1 and TRBJ1-2, with D possibly TRBD1 on 6 matching bases. V lost 3 bases and J lost 0, with 9 bases in between. Germline V CDR1 and CDR2: SGHRS, YFSETQ. CDR3 length equals 14 residues. For the CDR3, the DNA is TGCGCCAGCAGCTCCCAGGGGACTAACTATGGCTACACCTTC. Encoded protein: CASSSQGTNYGYTF. Full variable domain (rest looked up from reference TRBV5-1 and TRBJ1-2): KAGVTQTPRYLIKTRGQQVTLSCSPISGHRSVSWYQQTPGQGLQFLFEYFSETQRNKGNFPGRFSGRQFSNSRSEMNVSTLELGDSALYLCASSSQGTNYGYTFGSGTRLTVV.

J is TRBJ2-7 and V is TRBV5-5, with TRBD1 identical over 12 bases. The V gene's germline CDR1 is SGHKS and CDR2 YYEKEE (reference sequence). The CDR3 spans 15 residues. Trimming cost V 4 bases and J 7 bases; bases outside gene matches: 9. CDR3 DNA: TGTGCCAGCAGCAGCGCCGGGACAGGGGGCCCGGAGCAGTACTTC. Translated: CASSSAGTGGPEQYF.